These 11 T cell receptor beta chains share one sample of origin, sequenced in a study of OX40 agonist ivuxolimab in advanced cancers. Libraries were constructed by the immunoSEQ multiplex PCR assay. TCRdb re-hosts the immuneACCESS table, in-frame sequences only. Its copies lack some clones; in the studies checked, an unresolved V gene accounts for under half of them, and the cause for the rest is not known. A total of some 40,000 clones appear in this sample, about 82% of them only once. The top ten clonotypes cover less than 45% of the sample. This specimen was CD4+ or CD8+ T cells sorted from blood, taken in a trial of the OX40 agonist ivuxolimab. The receptors shown here come from an adult with an advanced solid tumor such as melanoma, head and neck, liver or kidney cancer.

This clone is judged medium-sized. The genes are TRBV6-6 and TRBJ2-3; D not resolved. Trimming stripped 5 bases from V and 0 bases from J, with 0 bases between. Germline values: CDR1 MNHNY, CDR2 SVGAGI (reference sequence). The CDR3 has 11 residues. CDR3 sequence (DNA): TGTGCCAGCAGTAGCACAGATACGCAGTATTTT. Protein: CASSSTDTQYF.

This clone was counted between two and nine times. The chain uses TRBV6-5 and TRBJ1-5, with D possibly matching TRBD1 (6 bases). From germline, CDR1 is MNHEY and CDR2 SVGAGI. V lost 2 bases and J lost 5, with 10 bases in between. This CDR3 contains 14 residues. The CDR3 coding sequence is TGTGCCAGCAGTTACGGGGACACAGATCAGCCCCAGCATTTT. Its protein is CASSYGDTDQPQHF.

This clone was recorded only once. V and J are TRBV19 and TRBJ2-7, with 8 bases aligning to TRBD2. Trimming took 3 bases from V and 3 from J; bases not matched to a gene: 1. Germline V CDR1 and CDR2: LNHDA, SQIVND (reference sequence). This CDR3 spans 13 amino acids. The CDR3, as DNA: TGTGCCAGTAGTATCCGGGGGGGCTACGAGCAGTACTTC. The encoded protein is CASSIRGGYEQYF.

This clone occurred a few times. In DNA form, the CDR3 reads TGTGCCAGCACCCACGTGGGCGGGGCCCGCAATGAGCAGTTCTTC. Amino acid sequence: CASTHVGGARNEQFF. This chain links TRBV28 with TRBJ2-1; maybe TRBD2 (6 bases). The germline gives CDR1 MDHEN, CDR2 SYDVKM. This CDR3 has 15 amino acids. With 7 bases removed from V and 6 bases from J, the gap between germline ends came to 19 bases.

V and J are TRBV28 and TRBJ1-2; D is possibly TRBD1 (6 bases). V lost 4 bases and J lost 6, with 15 bases in between. The CDR3 loop spans 14 amino acids. Per the germline V gene, CDR1 is MDHEN and CDR2 is SYDVKM. The CDR3 loop reads CASSWSTGRDGYTF. The CDR3 nucleotides are TGTGCCAGCAGTTGGAGTACAGGGAGGGATGGCTACACCTTC.

This chain uses TRBV5-1 with TRBJ2-2; the D is unclear. The CDR3 runs to 14 residues. The germline V gene encodes CDR1 SGHRS and CDR2 YFSETQ. Trimming pared 5 bases from V and 0 bases from J, leaving 8 bases between. The CDR3 DNA reads as TGCGCCAGCAGGGGCAGAACGAACACCGGGGAGCTGTTTTTT. Protein product: CASRGRTNTGELFF.

The V and J genes are TRBV14 and TRBJ1-1; D unresolved. This CDR3 has 15 amino acids. Germline lookup yields CDR1 SGHDN and CDR2 FVKESK. The V end was cut by 4 bases, the J end by 0 bases, with 12 bases between. This CDR3 reads CASSPHTSMNTEAFF. The CDR3 region has the DNA TGTGCCAGCAGCCCCCACACAAGCATGAACACTGAAGCTTTCTTT.

The J gene is TRBJ2-3, the V gene TRBV9, with D maybe TRBD2 (6 bases). The germline CDR1 and CDR2 sequences are SGDLS and YYNGEE. V lost 0 bases and J 4 bases, leaving 15 bases between the germline ends. The CDR3 length is 16 residues. The CDR3 here is CASSVVGRGSPDTQYF. The CDR3 nucleotides are TGTGCCAGCAGCGTAGTGGGGCGGGGCTCGCCAGATACGCAGTATTTT. Full variable domain (remainder filled in from reference TRBV9 and TRBJ2-3): DSGVTQTPKHLITATGQRVTLRCSPRSGDLSVYWYQQSLDQGLQFLIQYYNGEERAKGNILERFSAQQFPDLHSELNLSSLELGDSALYFCASSVVGRGSPDTQYFGPGTRLTVL.

By share, this clone ranks as large. V is TRBV10-3 and J is TRBJ1-4, with a possible D match to TRBD1 (6 bases). Trimming took off 2 bases at V and 8 bases at J, with 12 bases between the two ends. This CDR3 region has 14 residues. CDR1 and CDR2 from the germline V gene are ENHRY and SYGVKD. CDR3 protein: CAISEAGQHEKLFF. As DNA, the CDR3 is TGTGCCATCAGTGAGGCGGGACAACACGAAAAACTGTTTTTT.

For the CDR3, the DNA is TGTGCCAGTAGTGCTGGGGGGGGCGCCTCCTACGAGCAGTACTTC. This encodes CASSAGGGASYEQYF. The rearrangement joins TRBV19 to TRBJ2-7, with a tentative D call TRBD2 (7 bases). The CDR3 consists of 15 residues. Germline CDR1 LNHDA, CDR2 SQIVND (reference sequence). The germline V and J ends were trimmed by 5 bases and 0 bases, with 14 bases remaining between them.

The chain is built from TRBV27 and TRBJ2-2; either TRBD1 or TRBD2 may fit D (5 bases each). In germline, CDR1 is MNHEY, CDR2 SMNVEV (reference sequence). V gave up 0 bases and J gave up 4 bases, with 15 bases separating them. This CDR3 has 17 amino acids. CDR3 sequence reads: CASSLSIGAGSTGELFF. The CDR3 nucleotides read TGTGCCAGCAGTTTATCGATCGGGGCAGGATCCACCGGGGAGCTGTTTTTT.